This is a list of T cell receptor beta chains from one sample in a study of vaccination and CD4 T cells after COVID-19. MiXCR, run by TCRdb on the PCR reads, gives a single entry per CDR3 protein. Of about 21,000 distinct CDR3 sequences detected, 55% appear once; the ten largest clones hold about 15%. No antigen is known for these receptors. The sample consisted of CD4+ T cells from blood, cultured in vitro. The receptors stem from a human donor who had recovered from COVID-19. Both conserved end residues are part of each CDR3. D genes are given only for firm matches. Size values are once, few and many counts, or a class for expanded clones, and some rows have none.

D gene	V gene	J gene	clone size	CDR3 protein	CDR3 DNA
TRBD1	TRBV7-9	TRBJ2-1	NA	CASSPRGGDRVTYNEQFF	TGTGCCAGCAGCCCGAGGGGGGGGGACAGGGTAACCTACAATGAGCAGTTCTTC
TRBD1	TRBV29-1	TRBJ2-3	NA	CSTGRDRTTDTQYF	TGCAGCACTGGCCGGGACAGGACCACAGATACGCAGTATTTT
NA	TRBV5-1	TRBJ2-1	NA	CASASLSSYNEQFF	TGCGCCAGCGCATCTCTGTCCTCCTACAATGAGCAGTTCTTC
TRBD2	TRBV4-1	TRBJ2-3	NA	CASSQDPGLAGVGTDTQYF	TGCGCCAGCAGCCAAGATCCGGGACTAGCGGGAGTCGGCACAGATACGCAGTATTTT
NA	TRBV5-4	TRBJ2-6	NA	CASSGEVRSGANVLTF	TGTGCCAGCTCAGGCGAGGTACGCTCTGGGGCCAACGTCCTGACTTTC
NA	TRBV5-1	TRBJ1-5	NA	CASSPGRVTDQPQHF	TGCGCCAGCAGCCCGGGACGGGTTACCGATCAGCCCCAGCATTTT
NA	TRBV9	TRBJ1-1	NA	CASSPDWNTEAFF	TGTGCCAGCAGCCCAGACTGGAACACTGAAGCTTTCTTT
TRBD1	TRBV12-3/TRBV12-4	TRBJ1-2	NA	CASSLPGGAGGYTF	TGTGCCAGCAGTTTACCAGGGGGCGCGGGGGGCTACACCTTC
NA	TRBV6-1	TRBJ1-6	few	CATSILEKGSPLHF	TGTGCCACCTCCATCTTAGAGAAGGGATCACCCCTCCACTTT
TRBD1	TRBV5-1	TRBJ1-2	few	CASSSTGDGYTF	TGCGCCAGCAGCTCGACAGGGGATGGCTACACCTTC
TRBD2	TRBV28	TRBJ2-3	NA	CASSLRLAGGSTQYF	TGTGCCAGCAGTTTAAGACTAGCGGGAGGTAGTACGCAGTATTTT
TRBD1	TRBV12-3/TRBV12-4	TRBJ1-5	NA	CASSGTGDSNQPQHF	TGTGCCAGCAGTGGGACAGGCGATAGCAATCAGCCCCAGCATTTT
TRBD1	TRBV5-1	TRBJ1-6	NA	CASSLASGGNNSPLHF	TGCGCCAGCAGCTTGGCCTCAGGGGGGAATAATTCACCCCTCCACTTT
TRBD2	TRBV5-1	TRBJ2-3	few	CASSKLAGDGTDTQYF	TGCGCCAGCAGCAAACTAGCGGGGGATGGCACAGATACGCAGTATTTT
NA	TRBV10-3	TRBJ2-1	NA	CAIRGTIEQFF	TGTGCCATCAGGGGCACCATAGAGCAGTTCTTC
NA	TRBV6-1	TRBJ2-7	NA	CATFHREGRGEQYF	TGTGCCACCTTCCACAGGGAGGGCCGTGGCGAGCAGTACTTC
NA	TRBV20-1	TRBJ2-2	few	CSAEPLDSANTGELFF	TGCAGTGCTGAGCCTCTTGACAGCGCGAACACCGGGGAGCTGTTTTTT
NA	TRBV7-9	TRBJ1-6	once	CASSLLGNSRGPNNSPLHF	TGTGCCAGCAGCTTATTAGGAAATTCGAGGGGCCCGAATAATTCACCCCTCCACTTT
NA	TRBV7-2	TRBJ1-5	NA	CASSFTGTGQPQHF	TGTGCCAGCAGCTTCACAGGGACTGGTCAGCCCCAGCATTTT
NA	TRBV6-1	TRBJ2-2	few	CASRARNTGELFF	TGTGCCAGCCGCGCTCGGAACACCGGGGAGCTGTTTTTT
NA	TRBV29-1	TRBJ1-5	NA	CSVSNNQPQHF	TGCAGCGTTTCTAACAATCAGCCCCAGCATTTT
NA	TRBV6-5	TRBJ2-7	NA	CASNYRSRLLEQYF	TGTGCCAGCAATTACCGCTCCCGACTCTTGGAGCAGTACTTC
NA	TRBV6-1	TRBJ2-2	NA	CASCSRSNTGELFF	TGTGCCAGCTGCTCTAGATCAAACACCGGGGAGCTGTTTTTT
NA	TRBV20-1	TRBJ2-7	NA	CSATHVSYEQYF	TGCAGTGCTACACACGTTTCCTACGAGCAGTACTTC
TRBD2	TRBV28	TRBJ2-7	NA	CASSSAGAYEQYF	TGTGCCAGCAGTAGTGCGGGGGCCTACGAGCAGTACTTC
TRBD1	TRBV28	TRBJ2-7	NA	CASSKTGTGDYEQYF	TGTGCCAGCAGCAAAACCGGGACAGGGGACTACGAGCAGTACTTC
NA	TRBV25-1	TRBJ1-4	NA	CASSESGPLGEKLFF	TGTGCCAGCAGTGAATCTGGCCCTCTGGGAGAAAAACTGTTTTTT
TRBD1	TRBV12-3/TRBV12-4	TRBJ1-1	NA	CAGSPPDRGHNTEAFF	TGTGCCGGCAGTCCCCCGGACAGGGGACATAACACTGAAGCTTTCTTT
NA	TRBV5-8	TRBJ2-7	NA	CASSLDRLTYEQYF	TGTGCCAGCAGCCTGGACAGACTTACCTACGAGCAGTACTTC
NA	TRBV18	TRBJ2-5	NA	CASSPTGETQYF	TGTGCCAGCTCACCCACGGGGGAGACCCAGTACTTC